Listed here are 24 T cell receptor beta chains from one sample, sequenced in a study of OX40 agonist ivuxolimab in advanced cancers. Sequencing used immunoSEQ multiplex PCR; TCRdb keeps in-frame clones, though not all of them. This sample has approximately 22,000 clones, with 84% found just once. The sample in question was CD4+ or CD8+ T cells sorted from blood, obtained in a trial of the OX40 agonist ivuxolimab. The receptor set was obtained from an adult with an advanced solid tumor such as melanoma, head and neck, liver or kidney cancer.

The genes are TRBV6-6 and TRBJ2-7; 9 bases are shared with TRBD1. This CDR3 spans 15 amino acids. J lost 6 bases, V lost 6 bases, and 12 bases had no gene match. CDR1 is MNHNY, CDR2 SVGAGI, per germline (reference sequence). DNA for the CDR3: TGTGCCAGCAGGTACACCTGGGACAGGGTCAGCGAGCAGTACTTC. Protein: CASRYTWDRVSEQYF.

This clone was recorded once. The chain is built from TRBV18 and TRBJ2-7, with D unclear. This CDR3 spans 14 amino acids. Trimming took 3 bases from V and 2 from J, leaving 11 bases between them. Germline lookup yields CDR1 KGHSH and CDR2 LQKENI. The CDR3 spells CASSPGLTPYEQYF. The CDR3 DNA reads as TGTGCCAGCTCACCCGGGCTTACCCCCTACGAGCAGTACTTC.

V usage is TRBV15 and J usage is TRBJ2-7; weak D call: TRBD2 (5 bases). V shed 0 bases and J shed 4 bases, with 10 bases lying between them. Per the germline V gene, CDR1 is LNHNV and CDR2 is YYDKDF (reference sequence). The CDR3 is made up of 14 amino acids. The DNA for the CDR3 is TGTGCCACCAGCAGAGATCCGGGAACTTACGAGCAGTACTTC. This translates into CATSRDPGTYEQYF.

The gene calls are TRBV27 and TRBJ2-1, with D unclear. With 4 bases removed from V and 6 bases from J, the gap between germline ends came to 10 bases. CDR1 is MNHEY, CDR2 SMNVEV, per germline (reference sequence). The CDR3 has 13 amino acids. The DNA for the CDR3 is TGTGCCAGCAGTTCTAGGCAGTTCAATGAGCAGTTCTTC. This translates into CASSSRQFNEQFF.

This clone has more than one count but fewer than ten. At one end the junction does not follow the germline gene, possibly because of a read error. This chain connects TRBV27 to TRBJ1-5; D might be TRBD1 (6 bases). Germline values: CDR1 MNHEY, CDR2 SMNVEV (reference sequence). The CDR3 sequence is 15 residues long. DNA of the CDR3: TGTGCCACCAGTAAGGCGGGGGGCACGGGGCAGCCCCAGCATTTT. This translates into CATSKAGGTGQPQHF.

A few counts support this clone. This chain connects TRBV2 to TRBJ1-5, with 8 bases that match TRBD1. Germline CDR1 SNHLY, CDR2 FYNNEI. The CDR3 consists of 15 residues. V trimming: 6 bases; J trimming: 5 bases; junction bases outside the gene matches: 9. Here the CDR3 DNA reads TGTGCCAGCAGCAGGGAGGGACAGGCTTATCAGCCCCAGCATTTT. Its protein product is CASSREGQAYQPQHF.

The rearrangement joins TRBV5-1 to TRBJ1-6, with 9 bases that match TRBD1. CDR1 and CDR2 from the germline V gene are SGHRS and YFSETQ. The CDR3 is made up of 16 amino acids. V dropped 0 bases and J dropped 9; count of bases not matched to a gene: 7. CDR3 in amino acids: CASSLDSGQGGSPLHF. The DNA of the CDR3 is TGCGCCAGCAGCTTGGATTCGGGACAGGGAGGTTCACCCCTCCACTTT.

The count of this clone is one. The CDR3 sequence: CASSYSGLQNEQFF. The CDR3 DNA is TGTGCCAGCAGTTACTCGGGCCTCCAAAATGAGCAGTTCTTC. The chain joins TRBV6-5 to TRBJ2-1; unclear D gene. This CDR3 region has 14 residues. Trimming cost V 0 bases and J 7 bases, with 10 bases left between them. Germline CDR1 MNHEY, CDR2 SVGAGI.

The chain joins TRBV5-5 to TRBJ1-1; 7 bases are a match to TRBD1. Germline V gene sequence: CDR1 SGHKS, CDR2 YYEKEE (reference sequence). This CDR3 comprises 15 residues. V gave up 0 bases and J gave up 6 bases; unmatched junction bases: 8. CDR3 in amino acids: CASSLAAGGVAEAFF. Written as DNA, the CDR3 is TGTGCCAGCAGCTTGGCCGCAGGGGGTGTCGCTGAAGCTTTCTTT.

This clone was counted once. This chain uses TRBV5-1 with TRBJ1-1, with 10 bases lining up with TRBD1. This CDR3 contains 14 residues. Germline V gene lookup returns CDR1 SGHRS and CDR2 YFSETQ. V lost 7 bases to trimming and J lost 1 base; unmatched junction nucleotides: 4. CDR3: CASSRTGGNTEAFF. CDR3 sequence (DNA): TGCGCCAGCTCGAGGACAGGGGGGAACACTGAAGCTTTCTTT.

The chain links TRBV11-2 to TRBJ2-2, with 7 positions matching TRBD2. Germline CDR1 reads SGHAT; CDR2 reads FQNNGV. This CDR3 has 15 residues. The ends lost 3 bases at V and 6 bases at J; junction bases unmatched: 7. CDR3 loop: CASSFTGGTAGELFF. The CDR3 coding sequence is TGTGCCAGCAGCTTTACGGGGGGAACGGCCGGGGAGCTGTTTTTT.

V gene TRBV28 combines with J gene TRBJ2-7; 10 positions match TRBD2. CDR1 is MDHEN, CDR2 SYDVKM, per germline. V lost 2 bases to trimming and J lost 0 bases; unmatched junction nucleotides: 1. This CDR3 has 15 amino acids. In DNA form, the CDR3 reads TGTGCCAGCAGTTTACGGACTAGCGGCTCCTACGAGCAGTACTTC. Protein product: CASSLRTSGSYEQYF.

This clone was detected a few times. V is TRBV4-1 and J is TRBJ1-1; TRBD1 might be the D (5 bases). This CDR3 comprises 14 residues. Germline V gene lookup returns CDR1 MGHRA and CDR2 YSYEKL. Trimming took off 8 bases at V and 6 bases at J, with 19 bases between the two ends. The CDR3 DNA follows: TGCGCCAGCCGGGGGGAGGGCGGGATCCCTGAAGCTTTCTTT. It is translated as CASRGEGGIPEAFF.

This sequence joins TRBV2 and TRBJ1-5, with D perhaps TRBD1 (5 bases). Deletions cut 6 bases from V and 0 bases from J, with 12 bases between. The CDR3 covers 15 residues. Germline V gene data show CDR1 as SNHLY and CDR2 as FYNNEI. The CDR3 region has the DNA TGTGCCAGCAGACCCCCGAGGGGTAGCAATCAGCCCCAGCATTTT. Residues: CASRPPRGSNQPQHF. The full variable domain, completed using reference TRBV2 and TRBJ1-5, is EPEVTQTPSHQVTQMGQEVILRCVPISNHLYFYWYRQILGQKVEFLVSFYNNEISEKSEIFDDQFSVERPDGSNFTLKIRSTKLEDSAMYFCASRPPRGSNQPQHFGDGTRLSIL.

This chain uses TRBV2 with TRBJ2-7, with 9 nucleotides matching TRBD1. The germline V gene has CDR1 SNHLY and CDR2 FYNNEI. Losses at the gene ends were 8 bases for V and 3 bases for J; bases not matched to a gene: 14. CDR3 length: 16 amino acids. The CDR3 loop reads CASRGNRGPFSYEQYF. The CDR3, as DNA: TGTGCCAGCCGAGGTAACAGGGGGCCTTTTAGCTACGAGCAGTACTTC.

The chain links TRBV5-1 to TRBJ2-1; maybe TRBD2 (5 bases). Trimming shortened V by 4 bases and J by 3 bases, and 14 bases separated the two germline ends. Per the germline V gene, CDR1 is SGHRS and CDR2 is YFSETQ. The CDR3 spans 15 residues. The CDR3 bases are TGCGCCAGCAGCACCGGGGAAGGACGCTACAATGAGCAGTTCTTC. This encodes CASSTGEGRYNEQFF.

This clone has just a few counts. This chain joins TRBV29-1 and TRBJ2-7; 7 bases line up with TRBD1. With V trimmed by 4 bases and J by 3 bases, 3 bases remained unmatched. Germline CDR1 SQVTM, CDR2 ANQGSEA. There are 12 residues in the CDR3. The CDR3 bases are TGCAGCGTTGCCGGGACAGTCTACGAGCAGTACTTC. Encoded protein: CSVAGTVYEQYF.

V usage is TRBV19 and J usage is TRBJ2-5; tentative D call: TRBD2 (6 bases). Germline V gene lookup returns CDR1 LNHDA and CDR2 SQIVND (reference sequence). Trimming pared 5 bases from V and 4 bases from J, leaving 17 bases between. This CDR3 has 15 amino acids. The CDR3 DNA reads as TGTGCCAGTAGTCCCCGGGAGAGATTGGGAGAGACCCAGTACTTC. Translated: CASSPRERLGETQYF.

Concerning this clone: The sample carries other DNA sequences with the same CDR3. The V gene is TRBV15, the J gene TRBJ2-7; 7 bases agree with TRBD2. CDR1 and CDR2 from the germline V gene are LNHNV and YYDKDF (reference sequence). Trimming cost V 0 bases and J 1 base; bases outside gene matches: 3. The CDR3 is 15 residues long. CDR3 sequence reads: CATSREGGGSYEQYF. The DNA for the CDR3 is TGTGCCACCAGCAGAGAGGGGGGGGGATCCTACGAGCAGTACTTC.

This clone was picked up one time. This chain connects TRBV7-9 to TRBJ2-7; weak D call: TRBD1 (6 bases). Germline V gene sequence: CDR1 SEHNR, CDR2 FQNEAQ (reference sequence). This CDR3 is built from 15 residues. V was shortened by 5 bases and J by 0 bases, with 14 bases between the two germline ends. CDR3 nucleotide sequence: TGTGCCAGCAGCGCCCTAGGGGGACCCTCCTACGAGCAGTACTTC. This codes for CASSALGGPSYEQYF.

The V call is TRBV6-5, the J call TRBJ2-5; D is perhaps TRBD1 (5 bases). The CDR3 sequence is 15 residues long. Germline CDR1 MNHEY, CDR2 SVGAGI. Trimming pared 6 bases from V and 3 bases from J, leaving 17 bases between. As DNA, the CDR3 is TGTGCCAGCAGCCGGACAACTACAAAAGAAGAGACCCAGTACTTC. Its protein product is CASSRTTTKEETQYF.

This chain uses TRBV4-1 with TRBJ1-5; possibly TRBD1 for D (5 bases). Deletions cut 0 bases from V and 10 bases from J, with 13 bases between. Germline CDR1 MGHRA, CDR2 YSYEKL. CDR3 length equals 14 residues. The CDR3 reads CASSQEEGLGPQHF. CDR3 in DNA: TGCGCCAGCAGCCAAGAGGAGGGGCTGGGACCCCAGCATTTT.

This sequence joins TRBV7-7 and TRBJ2-6, with D uncertain. The V gene lost 5 bases and the J gene lost 5 bases, with 22 bases spanning the gap. This CDR3 is built from 18 residues. Germline CDR1 SSHAT, CDR2 FNYEAQ (reference sequence). The chain's CDR3 is CASSGRPVPQSRANVLTF. As DNA, the CDR3 is TGTGCCAGCAGCGGCCGCCCAGTGCCACAAAGTCGGGCCAACGTCCTGACTTTC.

The rearrangement links TRBV11-1 to TRBJ1-3; tentative D call: TRBD1 (6 bases). This CDR3 is built from 14 residues. Germline V CDR1 and CDR2: SGHAT, FQDESV (reference sequence). The V gene lost 4 bases and the J gene lost 0 bases, with 7 bases spanning the gap. The CDR3 here is CASSSQGSGNTIYF. Written as DNA, the CDR3 is TGTGCCAGCAGCTCACAGGGCTCTGGAAACACCATATATTTT.